This TCR beta chain was identified in a study of T cell responses to AZD1222 COVID-19 vaccine. Profiled with immunoSEQ multiplex PCR; TCRdb holds only in-frame clones, not every one. The data contain some 79,000 clones, approximately 85% of them singletons. To note about this clone: The target antigen is unknown.

The CDR3 sequence is 12 residues long. V was trimmed by 7 bases and J by 10 bases, leaving 17 bases between them. CDR1 and CDR2 (germline): SQVTM, ANQGSEA. Study-level findings and limits: White British donors predominated, females outnumbered males, and clonal diversity was possibly underestimated.

This specimen consisted of peripheral blood, obtained 28 days after the second AZD1222 dose. The chain recombines TRBV29-1 with TRBJ2-1, with D perhaps TRBD1 or TRBD2 (5 bases each). The source is an adult who received the AZD1222 COVID-19 vaccine. The DNA for the CDR3 is TGCAGCGCCGGGGACCCTCGGATAGAGCAGTTCTTC. Its protein is CSAGDPRIEQFF.